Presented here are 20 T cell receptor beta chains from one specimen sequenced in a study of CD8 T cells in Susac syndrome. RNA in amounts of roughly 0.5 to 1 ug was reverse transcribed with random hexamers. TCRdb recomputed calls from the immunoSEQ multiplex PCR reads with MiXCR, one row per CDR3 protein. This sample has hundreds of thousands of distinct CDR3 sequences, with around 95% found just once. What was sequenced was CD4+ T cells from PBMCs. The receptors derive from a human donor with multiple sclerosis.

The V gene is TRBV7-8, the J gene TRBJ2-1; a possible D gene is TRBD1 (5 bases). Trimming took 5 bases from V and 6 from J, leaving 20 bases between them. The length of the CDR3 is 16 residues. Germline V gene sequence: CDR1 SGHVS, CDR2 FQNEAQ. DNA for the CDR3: TGTGCCAGCAGCCCGTCGTTTGGGGTAAGGGGCAATGAGCAGTTCTTC. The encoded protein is CASSPSFGVRGNEQFF.

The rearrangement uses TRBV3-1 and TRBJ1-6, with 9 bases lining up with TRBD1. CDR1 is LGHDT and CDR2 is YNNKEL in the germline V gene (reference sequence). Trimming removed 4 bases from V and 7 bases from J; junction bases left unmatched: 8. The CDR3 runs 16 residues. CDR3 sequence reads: CASSPQTGGWNSPLHF. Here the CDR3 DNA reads TGTGCCAGCAGCCCCCAGACAGGGGGGTGGAATTCACCCCTCCACTTT.

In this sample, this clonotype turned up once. CDR3 residues: CASSMDLLGDTQYF. The CDR3 coding sequence is TGTGCCAGTAGTATGGACCTCCTTGGAGATACGCAGTATTTT. This rearrangement joins TRBV19 to TRBJ2-3, with no clear D. Trimming removed 3 bases at V and 5 bases at J, with 12 bases between. The CDR3 length is 14 residues. The germline V gene has CDR1 LNHDA and CDR2 SQIVND (reference sequence).

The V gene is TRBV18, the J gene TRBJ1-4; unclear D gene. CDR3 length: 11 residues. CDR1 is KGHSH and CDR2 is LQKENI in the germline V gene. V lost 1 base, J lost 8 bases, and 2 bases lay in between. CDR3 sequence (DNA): TGTGCCAGCTCACCACGGGAAAAACTGTTTTTT. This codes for CASSPREKLFF.

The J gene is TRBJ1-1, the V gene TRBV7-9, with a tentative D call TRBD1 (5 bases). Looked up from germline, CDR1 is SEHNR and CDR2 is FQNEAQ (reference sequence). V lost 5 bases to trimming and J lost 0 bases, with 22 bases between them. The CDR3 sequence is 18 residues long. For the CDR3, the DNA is TGTGCCAGCAGCCCACACGCTACAGGAAGGGTCGTGAACACTGAAGCTTTCTTT. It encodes CASSPHATGRVVNTEAFF. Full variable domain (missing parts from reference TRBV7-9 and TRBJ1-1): DTGVSQNPRHKITKRGQNVTFRCDPISEHNRLYWYRQTLGQGPEFLTYFQNEAQLEKSRLLSDRFSAERPKGSFSTLEIQRTEQGDSAMYLCASSPHATGRVVNTEAFFGQGTRLTVV.

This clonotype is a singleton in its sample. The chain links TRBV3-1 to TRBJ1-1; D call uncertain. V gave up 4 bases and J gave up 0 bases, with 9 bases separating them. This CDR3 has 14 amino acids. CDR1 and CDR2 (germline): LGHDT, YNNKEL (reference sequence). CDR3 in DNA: TGTGCCAGCAGCCTTACAAACATGAACACTGAAGCTTTCTTT. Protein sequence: CASSLTNMNTEAFF. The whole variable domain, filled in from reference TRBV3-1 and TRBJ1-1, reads DTAVSQTPKYLVTQMGNDKSIKCEQNLGHDTMYWYKQDSKKFLKIMFSYNNKELIINETVPNRFSPKSPDKAHLNLHINSLELGDSAVYFCASSLTNMNTEAFFGQGTRLTVV.

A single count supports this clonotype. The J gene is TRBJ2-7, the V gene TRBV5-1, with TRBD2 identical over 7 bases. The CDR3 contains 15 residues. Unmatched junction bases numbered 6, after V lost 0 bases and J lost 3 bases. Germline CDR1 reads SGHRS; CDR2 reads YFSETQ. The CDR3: CASSLDEASGYEQYF. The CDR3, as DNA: TGCGCCAGCAGCTTGGACGAGGCTAGCGGCTACGAGCAGTACTTC.

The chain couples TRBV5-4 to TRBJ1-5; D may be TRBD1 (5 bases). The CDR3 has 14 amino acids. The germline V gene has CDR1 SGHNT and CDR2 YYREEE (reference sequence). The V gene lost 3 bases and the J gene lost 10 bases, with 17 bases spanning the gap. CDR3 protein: CASSWDGEPHPQHF. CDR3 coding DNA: TGTGCCAGCAGCTGGGACGGGGAGCCCCATCCCCAGCATTTT.

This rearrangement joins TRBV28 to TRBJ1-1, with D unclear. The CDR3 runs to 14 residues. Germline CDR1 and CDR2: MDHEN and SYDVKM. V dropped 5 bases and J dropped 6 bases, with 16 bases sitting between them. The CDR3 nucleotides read TGTGCCAGCAGTCACCGACGGTTAAACCCTGAAGCTTTCTTT. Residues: CASSHRRLNPEAFF.

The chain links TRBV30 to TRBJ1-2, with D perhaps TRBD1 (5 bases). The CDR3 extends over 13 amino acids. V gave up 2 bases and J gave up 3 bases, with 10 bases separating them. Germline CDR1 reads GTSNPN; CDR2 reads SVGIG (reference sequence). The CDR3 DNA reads TGTGCCTGGAGTTTGGGGCACGACTATGGCTACACCTTC. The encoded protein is CAWSLGHDYGYTF.

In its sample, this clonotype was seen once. Here the CDR3 DNA reads TGCAGTGCTACCGATGGGGTGTTGGGTCGGAGGTACAATCAGCCCCAGCATTTT. Its protein is CSATDGVLGRRYNQPQHF. The genes are TRBV20-1 and TRBJ1-5; D call uncertain. The CDR3 is 18 residues long. V dropped 4 bases and J dropped 3 bases, with 25 bases sitting between them. From germline, CDR1 is DFQATT and CDR2 SNEGSKA (reference sequence).

CDR3 nucleotide sequence: TGCAGCGTTGAACCCCTTTTGGCGCGTGAAGCTTTCTTT. Translating it yields CSVEPLLAREAFF. The genes are TRBV29-1 and TRBJ1-1; D is ambiguous. Germline V CDR1 and CDR2: SQVTM, ANQGSEA. The germline V and J ends were trimmed by 2 bases and 7 bases, with 14 bases remaining between them. This CDR3 spans 13 amino acids.

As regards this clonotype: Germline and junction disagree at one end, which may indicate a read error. CDR3 region: CASSSTRAAGELFF. The CDR3 DNA follows: TGTGCTAGCAGCTCTACACGGGCGGCCGGGGAGCTGTTTTTT. This sequence joins TRBV7-7 and TRBJ2-2; D is uncertain. Germline V gene data show CDR1 as SSHAT and CDR2 as FNYEAQ (reference sequence). The CDR3 length is 14 residues.

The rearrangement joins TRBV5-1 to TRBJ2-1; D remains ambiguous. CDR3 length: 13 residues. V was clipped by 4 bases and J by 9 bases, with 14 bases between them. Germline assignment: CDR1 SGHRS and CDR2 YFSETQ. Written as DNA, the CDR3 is TGCGCCAGCAGCACCGGATGGGTTGTTGAGCAGTTCTTC. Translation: CASSTGWVVEQFF.

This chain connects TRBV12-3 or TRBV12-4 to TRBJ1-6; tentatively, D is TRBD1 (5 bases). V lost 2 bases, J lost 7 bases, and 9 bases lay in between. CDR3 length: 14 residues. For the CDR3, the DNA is TGTGCCAGCAGTTTAAAGGGGAGGAATTCACCCCTCCACTTT. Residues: CASSLKGRNSPLHF.

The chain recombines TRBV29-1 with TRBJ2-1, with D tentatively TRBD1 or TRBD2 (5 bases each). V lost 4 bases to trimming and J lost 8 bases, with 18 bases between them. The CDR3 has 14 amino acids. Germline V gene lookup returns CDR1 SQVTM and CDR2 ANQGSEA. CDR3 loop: CSVGGRAGGDEQFF. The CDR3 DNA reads TGCAGCGTTGGAGGCCGGGCTGGGGGAGATGAGCAGTTCTTC.

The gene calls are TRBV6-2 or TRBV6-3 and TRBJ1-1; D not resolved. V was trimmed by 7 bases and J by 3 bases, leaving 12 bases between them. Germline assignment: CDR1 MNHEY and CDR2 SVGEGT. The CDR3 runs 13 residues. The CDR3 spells CASKGWSDTEAFF. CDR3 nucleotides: TGTGCCAGCAAAGGCTGGAGTGACACTGAAGCTTTCTTT.

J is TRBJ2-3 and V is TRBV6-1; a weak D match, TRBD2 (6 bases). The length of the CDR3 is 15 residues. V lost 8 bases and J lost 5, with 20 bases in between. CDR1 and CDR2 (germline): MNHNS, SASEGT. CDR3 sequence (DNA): TGTGCCAGCGGCCGCCCGGACGGAGCGGGAGATACGCAGTATTTT. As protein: CASGRPDGAGDTQYF.

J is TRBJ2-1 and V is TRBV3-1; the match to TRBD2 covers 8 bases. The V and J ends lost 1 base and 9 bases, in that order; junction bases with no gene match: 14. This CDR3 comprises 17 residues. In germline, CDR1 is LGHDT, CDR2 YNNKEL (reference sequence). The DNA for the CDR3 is TGTGCCAGCAGCCAAGTTAGGGGACTAGAGTTTCGGGGTGAGCAGTTCTTC. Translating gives CASSQVRGLEFRGEQFF.

In DNA form, the CDR3 reads TGTGCCAGCTCGCAGGCCCCCTCCGGGACAGCGTGGGGGGAGCTGTTTTTT. This sequence encodes CASSQAPSGTAWGELFF. The chain recombines TRBV2 with TRBJ2-2; 7 bases fit TRBD1. The V gene end was trimmed by 8 bases and the J gene end by 8 bases; junction bases not matched to a gene: 20. The CDR3 covers 17 residues. The germline V gene has CDR1 SNHLY and CDR2 FYNNEI.